The 17 T cell receptor beta chains listed next were all sequenced from one sample in a study of T cell repertoires in cytomegalovirus infection. TCRdb used MiXCR to reprocess the reads, holding one entry per CDR3 protein. The sample carries some 180,000 distinct CDR3 sequences, approximately 9.6% recorded once. The material sequenced was PBMCs. The receptors come from a human donor in good health (CMV status not recorded). Some clones in this sample may be carry-over from other donors' samples.

This clonotype was seen more than once but under ten times. A junction end diverges from the germline sequence, so it may reflect a read error. The chain combines TRBV4-1 with TRBJ1-4, with D possibly being TRBD1 (6 bases). The CDR3 covers 16 residues. Per the germline V gene, CDR1 is MGHRA and CDR2 is YSYEKL. Here the CDR3 reads CASNPSQGATNEKLFF. CDR3 sequence (DNA): TGTGCCAGCAACCCGTCACAGGGAGCAACTAATGAAAAACTGTTTTTT.

In this sample, this clonotype turned up many times. The chain employs TRBV12-3 or TRBV12-4 and TRBJ1-1; D not resolved. This CDR3 spans 13 amino acids. V lost 4 bases and J 4 bases, leaving 10 bases between the germline ends. As DNA, the CDR3 is TGTGCCAGCAGTTCCGGGCCGGCCACTGAAGCTTTCTTT. Residues: CASSSGPATEAFF.

The chain is built from TRBV5-4 and TRBJ1-2; D possibly corresponds to TRBD1 (5 bases). V was cut by 3 bases and J by 3 bases, with 15 bases left in between. The CDR3 sequence is 15 residues long. Germline assignment: CDR1 SGHNT and CDR2 YYREEE (reference sequence). The CDR3 is CASSSGTAVDYGYTF. CDR3 nucleotides: TGTGCCAGCAGCTCCGGGACTGCCGTCGACTATGGCTACACCTTC.

This clonotype was detected many times. The chain recombines TRBV7-2 with TRBJ1-5; tentatively, D is TRBD1 (5 bases). The CDR3 is made up of 15 amino acids. V lost 3 bases and J 6 bases, leaving 15 bases between the germline ends. Germline V gives CDR1 SGHTA, CDR2 FQGNSA. CDR3 protein: CASSLEQGLFQPQHF. The CDR3 nucleotides read TGTGCCAGCAGCTTGGAGCAGGGATTATTTCAGCCCCAGCATTTT.

This clonotype was counted many times. The chain uses TRBV28 and TRBJ2-3; a possible D gene is TRBD2 (6 bases). Deletions cut 3 bases from V and 0 bases from J, with 13 bases between. The CDR3 has 16 amino acids. Germline CDR1 MDHEN, CDR2 SYDVKM. The DNA for the CDR3 is TGTGCCAGCAGTTTCCGAGGGAGGATTAGCACAGATACGCAGTATTTT. Translation gives CASSFRGRISTDTQYF.

The table lists this clonotype with many counts. The final CDR3 position lacks the conserved phenylalanine or tryptophan, pointing to a likely read error. The DNA is omitted, as the CDR3 cannot be located on it reliably, and the CDR3 follows TCRdb's listing. The CDR3 spells CASDGGQFRL. The chain links TRBV10-3 to TRBJ1-2. CDR1 ENHRY and CDR2 SYGVKD come from the germline V gene. The CDR3 is 10 amino acids long, termini counted.

This clonotype occurred many times. The chain links TRBV7-9 to TRBJ2-5, with 10 bases lining up with TRBD1. Germline V gene sequence: CDR1 SEHNR, CDR2 FQNEAQ (reference sequence). CDR3 size: 16 residues. V lost 6 bases and J lost 5; bases outside the gene matches: 12. The CDR3 DNA is TGTGCCAGCAGACAAGGCGACAGGGGGCAGAGCGAGACCCAGTACTTC. Translation gives CASRQGDRGQSETQYF.

This clonotype was detected many times. The V call is TRBV28, the J call TRBJ1-2; 7 bases align to TRBD1. The CDR3 has 16 residues. Losses at the gene ends were 4 bases for V and 2 bases for J; bases not matched to a gene: 10. In germline, CDR1 is MDHEN, CDR2 SYDVKM. The DNA for the CDR3 is TGTGCCAGCAGTTCGAAGACAGGGAGGGGGAACTATGGCTACACCTTC. Its translation: CASSSKTGRGNYGYTF.

This chain connects TRBV19 to TRBJ1-1; 7 positions match TRBD1. This CDR3 is built from 14 residues. The V gene end was trimmed by 7 bases and the J gene end by 4 bases; junction bases not matched to a gene: 9. Germline assignment: CDR1 LNHDA and CDR2 SQIVND (reference sequence). The CDR3 is CASTRQGISTEAFF. CDR3 nucleotides: TGTGCCAGTACGCGACAGGGAATCTCCACTGAAGCTTTCTTT.

A few counts support this clonotype. The genes are TRBV12-3 or TRBV12-4 and TRBJ2-7; D is possibly TRBD1 (6 bases). Trimming removed 6 bases at V and 3 bases at J, with 18 bases between. The CDR3 extends over 15 amino acids. The CDR3 region is CASSQLRDKYYEQYF. CDR3 coding DNA: TGTGCCAGCAGCCAGCTACGGGACAAGTACTACGAGCAGTACTTC.

At least ten counts were recorded for this clonotype. The rearrangement uses TRBV7-9 and TRBJ2-7, with 7 bases aligning to TRBD1. CDR1 and CDR2 (germline): SEHNR, FQNEAQ (reference sequence). The CDR3 extends over 14 amino acids. Trimming removed 2 bases from V and 6 bases from J; junction bases left unmatched: 7. The CDR3 sequence is CASSLSLSGGEQYF. In DNA, the CDR3 is TGTGCCAGCAGCTTAAGTTTGTCAGGGGGCGAGCAGTACTTC. The entire variable domain, with the rest obtained from reference TRBV7-9 and TRBJ2-7, is as follows: DTGVSQNPRHKITKRGQNVTFRCDPISEHNRLYWYRQTLGQGPEFLTYFQNEAQLEKSRLLSDRFSAERPKGSFSTLEIQRTEQGDSAMYLCASSLSLSGGEQYFGPGTRLTVT.

The rearrangement links TRBV7-2 to TRBJ1-4, with 8 bases that match TRBD1. Germline V gene sequence: CDR1 SGHTA, CDR2 FQGNSA. The CDR3 loop spans 15 amino acids. V shed 5 bases, J shed 3 bases, and the junction held 5 bases outside the gene matches. The CDR3, as DNA: TGTGCCAGCAGCATGTACAGGGGGGCTAATGAAAAACTGTTTTTT. This gives the protein CASSMYRGANEKLFF. Full variable domain (outside the CDR3, taken from reference TRBV7-2 and TRBJ1-4): GAGVSQSPSNKVTEKGKDVELRCDPISGHTALYWYRQSLGQGLEFLIYFQGNSAPDKSGLPSDRFSAERTGGSVSTLTIQRTQQEDSAVYLCASSMYRGANEKLFFGSGTQLSVL.

The CDR3 coding sequence is TGCAGCGTTGACGCTGTGGACAGGAATCTTAATGAGCAGTTCTTC. Protein product: CSVDAVDRNLNEQFF. The V and J genes are TRBV29-1 and TRBJ2-1; 7 nucleotides align to TRBD1. Germline trimming cut 3 bases from V and 7 bases from J; bases unmatched to any gene: 12. CDR3 size: 15 residues. Per germline, CDR1 SQVTM and CDR2 ANQGSEA.

This clonotype was counted many times. This chain uses TRBV11-3 with TRBJ1-4; D perhaps matches TRBD1 (6 bases). V lost 4 bases, J lost 6 bases, and 9 bases lay in between. This CDR3 has 13 residues. Per the germline V gene, CDR1 is SGHNT and CDR2 is YENEEA. In DNA, the CDR3 is TGTGCCAGCAGCTATTACAGGGATGAAAAACTGTTTTTT. Its translation is CASSYYRDEKLFF. Supplemented by reference TRBV11-3 and TRBJ1-4, the full variable domain reads EAGVVQSPRYKIIEKKQPVAFWCNPISGHNTLYWYLQNLGQGPELLIRYENEEAVDDSQLPKDRFSAERLKGVDSTLKIQPAELGDSAVYLCASSYYRDEKLFFGSGTQLSVL.

This clonotype was observed at least ten times. The chain carries TRBV7-2 and TRBJ2-7; 11 nucleotides agree with TRBD1. The CDR3 sequence is 15 residues long. V lost 3 bases, J lost 4 bases, and 5 bases stayed unmatched. The germline V gene encodes CDR1 SGHTA and CDR2 FQGNSA. In nucleotides, the CDR3 is TGTGCCAGCAGCTTCCGGACAGGGGGCGAATACGAGCAGTACTTC. Amino acid sequence: CASSFRTGGEYEQYF.

This clonotype has a handful of counts. The rearrangement links TRBV6-1 to TRBJ1-1; tentative D call: TRBD1 (6 bases). CDR3 length: 11 amino acids. Germline values: CDR1 MNHNS, CDR2 SASEGT. Between the trimmed V and J ends, which lost 5 bases and 10 bases, there was a span of 11 bases. The CDR3 DNA sequence: TGTGCCAGCAGTTATACAGGGAGAGCTTTCTTT. Protein: CASSYTGRAFF.

This clonotype came up many times. The chain uses TRBV7-2 and TRBJ2-5; no definite D call. The germline V and J ends were trimmed by 5 bases and 4 bases, with 14 bases remaining between them. This CDR3 comprises 14 residues. CDR1 is SGHTA, CDR2 FQGNSA, per germline. This CDR3 reads CASSLSLATETQYF. The DNA for the CDR3 is TGTGCCAGCAGCCTGAGTCTGGCCACAGAGACCCAGTACTTC.